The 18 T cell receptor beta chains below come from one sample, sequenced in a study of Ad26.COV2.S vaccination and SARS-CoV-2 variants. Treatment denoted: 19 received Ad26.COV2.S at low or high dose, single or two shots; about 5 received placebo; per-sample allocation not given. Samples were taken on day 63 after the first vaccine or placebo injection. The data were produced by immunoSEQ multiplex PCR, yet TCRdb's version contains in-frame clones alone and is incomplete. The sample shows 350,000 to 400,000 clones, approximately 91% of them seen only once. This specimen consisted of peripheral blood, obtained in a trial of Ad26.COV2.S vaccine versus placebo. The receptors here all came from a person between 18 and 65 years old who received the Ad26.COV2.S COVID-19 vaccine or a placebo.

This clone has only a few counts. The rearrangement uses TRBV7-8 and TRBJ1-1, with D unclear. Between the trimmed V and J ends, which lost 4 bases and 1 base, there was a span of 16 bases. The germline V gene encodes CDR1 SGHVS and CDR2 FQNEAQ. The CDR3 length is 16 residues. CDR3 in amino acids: CASSSEWANRNTEAFF. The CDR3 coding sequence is TGTGCCAGCAGCTCCGAGTGGGCAAATCGGAACACTGAAGCTTTCTTT.

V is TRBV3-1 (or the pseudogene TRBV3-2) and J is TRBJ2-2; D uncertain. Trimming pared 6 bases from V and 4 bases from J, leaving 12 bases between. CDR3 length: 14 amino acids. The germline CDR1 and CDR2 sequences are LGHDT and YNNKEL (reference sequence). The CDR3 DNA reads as TGTGCCAGCAGACACTCCCTACCCACCGGGGAGCTGTTTTTT. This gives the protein CASRHSLPTGELFF.

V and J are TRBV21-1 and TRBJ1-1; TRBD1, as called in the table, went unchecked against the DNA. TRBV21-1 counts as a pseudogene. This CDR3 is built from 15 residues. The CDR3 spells CASSPPRTGNTEAFF. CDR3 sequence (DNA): TGTGCCAGCAGCCCCCCTCGGACAGGAAACACTGAAGCTTTCTTT.

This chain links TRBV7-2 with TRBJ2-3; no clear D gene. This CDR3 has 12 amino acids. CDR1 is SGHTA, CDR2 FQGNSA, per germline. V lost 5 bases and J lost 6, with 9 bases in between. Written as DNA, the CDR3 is TGTGCCAGCAGCCCGATTTGGGATACGCAGTATTTT. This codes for CASSPIWDTQYF.

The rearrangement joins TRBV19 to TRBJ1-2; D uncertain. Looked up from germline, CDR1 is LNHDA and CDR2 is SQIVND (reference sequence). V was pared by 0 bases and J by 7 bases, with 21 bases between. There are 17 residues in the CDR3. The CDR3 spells CASSIEPLYGGMAGYTF. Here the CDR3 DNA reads TGTGCCAGTAGTATAGAGCCACTTTACGGAGGGATGGCTGGCTACACCTTC. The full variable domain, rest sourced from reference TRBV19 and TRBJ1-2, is DGGITQSPKYLFRKEGQNVTLSCEQNLNHDAMYWYRQDPGQGLRLIYYSQIVNDFQKGDIAEGYSVSREKKESFPLTVTSAQKNPTAFYLCASSIEPLYGGMAGYTFGSGTRLTVV.

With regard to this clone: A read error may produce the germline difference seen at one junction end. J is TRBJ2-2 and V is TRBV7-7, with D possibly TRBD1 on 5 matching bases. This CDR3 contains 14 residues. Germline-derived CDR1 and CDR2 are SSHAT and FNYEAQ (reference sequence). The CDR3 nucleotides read TGTGCTAGCAGCTTGGCCCAGGGAAGCGGGGAGCTGTTTTTT. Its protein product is CASSLAQGSGELFF.

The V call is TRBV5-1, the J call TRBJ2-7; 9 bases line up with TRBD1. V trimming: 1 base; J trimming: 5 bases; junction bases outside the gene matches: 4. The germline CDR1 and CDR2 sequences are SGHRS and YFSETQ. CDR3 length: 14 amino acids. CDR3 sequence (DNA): TGCGCCAGCAGCTTGAGGACAGGGGTTAACGAGCAGTACTTC. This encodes CASSLRTGVNEQYF.

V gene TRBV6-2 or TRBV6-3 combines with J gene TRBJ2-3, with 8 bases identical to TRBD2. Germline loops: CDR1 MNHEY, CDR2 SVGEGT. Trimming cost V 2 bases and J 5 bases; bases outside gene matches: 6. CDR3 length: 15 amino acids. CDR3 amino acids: CASSYSRGGLDTQYF. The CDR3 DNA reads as TGTGCCAGCAGTTACAGCCGGGGGGGCCTAGATACGCAGTATTTT.

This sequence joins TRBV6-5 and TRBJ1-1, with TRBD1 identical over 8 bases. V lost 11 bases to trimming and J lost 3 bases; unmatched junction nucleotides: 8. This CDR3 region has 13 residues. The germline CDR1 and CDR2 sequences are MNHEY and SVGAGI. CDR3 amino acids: CAVRTGTYTEAFF. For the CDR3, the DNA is TGTGCCGTCCGGACAGGGACGTACACTGAAGCTTTCTTT.

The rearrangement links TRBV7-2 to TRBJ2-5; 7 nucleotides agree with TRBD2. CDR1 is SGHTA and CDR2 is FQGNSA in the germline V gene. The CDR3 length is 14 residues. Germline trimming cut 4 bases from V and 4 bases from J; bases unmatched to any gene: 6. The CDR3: CASSSGLGRETQYF. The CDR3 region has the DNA TGTGCCAGCAGCTCCGGACTAGGTCGAGAGACCCAGTACTTC.

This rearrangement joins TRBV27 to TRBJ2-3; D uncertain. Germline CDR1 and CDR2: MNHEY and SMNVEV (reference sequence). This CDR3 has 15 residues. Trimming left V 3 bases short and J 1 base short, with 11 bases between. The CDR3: CASSFRALRTDTQYF. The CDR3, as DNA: TGTGCCAGCAGTTTTAGGGCCCTTCGCACAGATACGCAGTATTTT.

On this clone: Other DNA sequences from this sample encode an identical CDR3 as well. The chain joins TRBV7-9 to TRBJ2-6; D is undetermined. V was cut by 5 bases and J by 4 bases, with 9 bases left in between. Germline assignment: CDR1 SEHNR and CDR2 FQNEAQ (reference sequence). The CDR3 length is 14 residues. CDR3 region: CASSLLAGANVLTF. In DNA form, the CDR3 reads TGTGCCAGCAGCCTGTTAGCCGGGGCCAACGTCCTGACTTTC. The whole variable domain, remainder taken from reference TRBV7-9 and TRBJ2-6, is DTGVSQNPRHKITKRGQNVTFRCDPISEHNRLYWYRQTLGQGPEFLTYFQNEAQLEKSRLLSDRFSAERPKGSFSTLEIQRTEQGDSAMYLCASSLLAGANVLTFGAGSRLTVL.

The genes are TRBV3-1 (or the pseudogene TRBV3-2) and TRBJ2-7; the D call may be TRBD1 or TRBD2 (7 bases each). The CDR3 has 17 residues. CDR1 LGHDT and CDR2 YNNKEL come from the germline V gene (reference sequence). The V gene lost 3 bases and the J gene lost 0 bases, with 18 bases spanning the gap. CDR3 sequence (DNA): TGTGCCAGCAGCCAGGGGGGGACAGTAAGGATCTCCTACGAGCAGTACTTC. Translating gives CASSQGGTVRISYEQYF.

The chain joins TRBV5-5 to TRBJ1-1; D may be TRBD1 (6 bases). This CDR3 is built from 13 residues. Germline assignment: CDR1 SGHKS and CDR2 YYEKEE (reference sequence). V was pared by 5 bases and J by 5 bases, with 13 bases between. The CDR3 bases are TGTGCCAGCAGGCTTACAGGGAGGACTGAAGCTTTCTTT. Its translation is CASRLTGRTEAFF. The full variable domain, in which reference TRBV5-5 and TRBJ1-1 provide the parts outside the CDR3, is DAGVTQSPTHLIKTRGQQVTLRCSPISGHKSVSWYQQVLGQGPQFIFQYYEKEERGRGNFPDRFSARQFPNYSSELNVNALLLGDSALYLCASRLTGRTEAFFGQGTRLTVV.

Here the CDR3 reads CASSLGLKAFF. In DNA, the CDR3 is TGTGCCAGCAGTTTAGGCCTGAAAGCTTTCTTT. This chain links TRBV6-2 or TRBV6-3 with TRBJ1-1, with D unclear. Germline loops: CDR1 MNHEY, CDR2 SVGEGT. The CDR3 spans 11 residues. V dropped 4 bases and J dropped 9 bases, with 9 bases sitting between them.

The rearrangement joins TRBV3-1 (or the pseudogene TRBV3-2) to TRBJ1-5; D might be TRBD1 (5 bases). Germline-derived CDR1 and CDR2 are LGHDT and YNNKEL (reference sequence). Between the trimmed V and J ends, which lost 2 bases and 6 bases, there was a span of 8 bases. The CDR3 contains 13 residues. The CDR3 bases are TGTGCCAGCAGCCAACAGGGTTTTCAGCCCCAGCATTTT. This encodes CASSQQGFQPQHF.

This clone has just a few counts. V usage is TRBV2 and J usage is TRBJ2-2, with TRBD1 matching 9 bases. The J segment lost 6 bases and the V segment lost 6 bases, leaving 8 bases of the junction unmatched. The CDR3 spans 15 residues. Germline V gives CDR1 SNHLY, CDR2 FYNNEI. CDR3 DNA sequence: TGTGCCAGCAGCGCGGGACAGGGATGGGCCGGGGAGCTGTTTTTT. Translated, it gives CASSAGQGWAGELFF.

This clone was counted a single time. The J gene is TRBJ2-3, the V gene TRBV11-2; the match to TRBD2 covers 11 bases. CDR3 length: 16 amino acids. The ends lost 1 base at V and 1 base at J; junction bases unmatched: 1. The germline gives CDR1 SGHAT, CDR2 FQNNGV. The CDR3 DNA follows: TGTGCCAGCAGCTTAGTTAGCGGGGGGGGCACAGATACGCAGTATTTT. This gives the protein CASSLVSGGGTDTQYF. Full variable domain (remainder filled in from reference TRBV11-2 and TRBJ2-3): EAGVAQSPRYKIIEKRQSVAFWCNPISGHATLYWYQQILGQGPKLLIQFQNNGVVDDSQLPKDRFSAERLKGVDSTLKIQPAKLEDSAVYLCASSLVSGGGTDTQYFGPGTRLTVL.